This T cell receptor (beta chain) was documented in a study of T cells in Graves' hyperthyroidism and ophthalmopathy. Amplification yielded TCR beta CDR3 regions, with RNA transcripts as the source. The primer set for the first-round RT-PCR of the TCR CDR3 was HTBI. TCRdb re-analysed the multiplex PCR reads in MiXCR, keeping a single row per CDR3 protein. Here the sample spans approximately 700,000 distinct CDR3 sequences, 40% to 55% being singletons. The sequencing input was peripheral blood or thyroid tissue (not recorded which). This sequence was found in an adult man with Graves' disease, either hyperthyroidism or ophthalmopathy (not recorded which).

The CDR3 DNA sequence: TGTGCCAGTAGTTCTGGGACACCTAGCACCGGGGAGCTGTTTTTT. This codes for CASSSGTPSTGELFF. The chain uses TRBV19 and TRBJ2-2, with D possibly matching TRBD1 (6 bases). The CDR3 extends over 15 amino acids. Trimming shortened V by 5 bases and J by 4 bases, and 14 bases separated the two germline ends. Germline loops: CDR1 LNHDA, CDR2 SQIVND (reference sequence).